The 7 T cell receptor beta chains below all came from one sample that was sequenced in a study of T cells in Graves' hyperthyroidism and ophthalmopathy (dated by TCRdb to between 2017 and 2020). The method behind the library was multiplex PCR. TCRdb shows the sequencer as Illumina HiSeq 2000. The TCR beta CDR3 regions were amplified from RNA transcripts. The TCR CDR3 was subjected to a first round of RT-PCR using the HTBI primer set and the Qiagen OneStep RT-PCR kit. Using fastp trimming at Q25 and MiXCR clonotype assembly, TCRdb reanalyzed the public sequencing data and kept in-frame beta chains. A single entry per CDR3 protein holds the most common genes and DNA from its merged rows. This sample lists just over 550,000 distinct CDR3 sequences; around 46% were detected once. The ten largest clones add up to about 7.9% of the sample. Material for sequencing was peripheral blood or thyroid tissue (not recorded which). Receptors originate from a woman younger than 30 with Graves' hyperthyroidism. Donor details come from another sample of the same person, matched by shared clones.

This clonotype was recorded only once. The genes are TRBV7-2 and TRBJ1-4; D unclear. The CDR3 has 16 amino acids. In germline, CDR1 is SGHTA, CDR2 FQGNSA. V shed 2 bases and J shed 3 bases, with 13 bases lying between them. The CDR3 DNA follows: TGTGCCAGCAGCTTAATCACCAGCGCGTCTAATGAAAAACTGTTTTTT. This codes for CASSLITSASNEKLFF.

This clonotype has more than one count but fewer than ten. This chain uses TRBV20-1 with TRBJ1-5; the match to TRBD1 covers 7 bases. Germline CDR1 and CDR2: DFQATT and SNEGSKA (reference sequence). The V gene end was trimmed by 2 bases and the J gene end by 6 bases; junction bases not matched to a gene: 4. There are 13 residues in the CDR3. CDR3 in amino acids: CSARSQGSQPQHF. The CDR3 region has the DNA TGCAGTGCTAGATCACAGGGGAGTCAGCCCCAGCATTTT.

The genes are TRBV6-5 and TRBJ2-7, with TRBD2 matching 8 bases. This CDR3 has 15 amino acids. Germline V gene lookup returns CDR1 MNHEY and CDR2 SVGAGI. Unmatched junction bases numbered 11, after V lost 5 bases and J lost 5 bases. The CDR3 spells CASSTPSGLQDEQYF. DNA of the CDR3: TGTGCCAGCAGTACCCCTAGCGGGCTACAAGACGAGCAGTACTTC.

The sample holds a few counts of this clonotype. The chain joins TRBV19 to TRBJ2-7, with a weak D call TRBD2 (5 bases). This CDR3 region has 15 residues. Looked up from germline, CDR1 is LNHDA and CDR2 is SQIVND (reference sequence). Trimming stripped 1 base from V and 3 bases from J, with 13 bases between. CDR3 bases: TGTGCCAGTAGTATAGGACTACTGGGGATCTACGAGCAGTACTTC. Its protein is CASSIGLLGIYEQYF. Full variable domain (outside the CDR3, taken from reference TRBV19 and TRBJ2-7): DGGITQSPKYLFRKEGQNVTLSCEQNLNHDAMYWYRQDPGQGLRLIYYSQIVNDFQKGDIAEGYSVSREKKESFPLTVTSAQKNPTAFYLCASSIGLLGIYEQYFGPGTRLTVT.

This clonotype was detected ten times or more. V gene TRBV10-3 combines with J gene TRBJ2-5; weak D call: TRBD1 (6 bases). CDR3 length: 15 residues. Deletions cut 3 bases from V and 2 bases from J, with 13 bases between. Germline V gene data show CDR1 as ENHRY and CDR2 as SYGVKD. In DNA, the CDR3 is TGTGCCATCAGTGATCAGGCAGGGGTACAAGAGACCCAGTACTTC. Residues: CAISDQAGVQETQYF.

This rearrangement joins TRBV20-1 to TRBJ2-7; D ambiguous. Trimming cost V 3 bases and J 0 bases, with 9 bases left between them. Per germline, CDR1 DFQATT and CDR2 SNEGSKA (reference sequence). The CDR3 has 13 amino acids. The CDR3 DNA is TGCAGTGCTAGTCACCGGAGCTCCTACGAGCAGTACTTC. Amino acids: CSASHRSSYEQYF.

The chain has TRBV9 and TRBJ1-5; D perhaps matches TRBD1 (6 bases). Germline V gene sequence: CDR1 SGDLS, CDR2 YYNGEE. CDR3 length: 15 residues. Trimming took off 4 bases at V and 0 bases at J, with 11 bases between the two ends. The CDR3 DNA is TGTGCCAGCAGCCTACAGGGTTATAGCAATCAGCCCCAGCATTTT. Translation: CASSLQGYSNQPQHF.